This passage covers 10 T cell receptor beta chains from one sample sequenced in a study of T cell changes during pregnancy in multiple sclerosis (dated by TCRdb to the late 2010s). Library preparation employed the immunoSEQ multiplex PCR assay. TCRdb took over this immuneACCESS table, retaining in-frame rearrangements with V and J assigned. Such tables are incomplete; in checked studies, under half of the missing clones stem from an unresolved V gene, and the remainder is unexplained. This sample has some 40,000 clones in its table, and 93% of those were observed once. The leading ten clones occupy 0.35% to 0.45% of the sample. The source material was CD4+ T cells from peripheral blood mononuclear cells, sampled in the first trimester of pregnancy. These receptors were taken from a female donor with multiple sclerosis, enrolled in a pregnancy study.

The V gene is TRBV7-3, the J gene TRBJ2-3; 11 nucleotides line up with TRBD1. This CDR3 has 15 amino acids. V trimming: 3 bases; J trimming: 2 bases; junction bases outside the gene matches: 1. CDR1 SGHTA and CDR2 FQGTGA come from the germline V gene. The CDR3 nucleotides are TGTGCCAGCAGCTTGGGACAGGGGGTCACAGATACGCAGTATTTT. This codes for CASSLGQGVTDTQYF.

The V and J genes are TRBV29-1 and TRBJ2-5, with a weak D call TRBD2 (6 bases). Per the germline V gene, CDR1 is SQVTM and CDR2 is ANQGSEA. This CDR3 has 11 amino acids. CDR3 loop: CGWRVGETQYF. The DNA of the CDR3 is TGCGGCTGGAGGGTAGGAGAGACCCAGTACTTC.

The CDR3 nucleotides read TGTGCCAGCAGCTTACGTAGCGCCGGGGAGCTGTTTTTT. Protein product: CASSLRSAGELFF. The V call is TRBV7-2, the J call TRBJ2-2; D is perhaps TRBD2 (5 bases). CDR1 and CDR2 (germline): SGHTA, FQGNSA. V was pared by 2 bases and J by 6 bases, with 7 bases between. This CDR3 region has 13 residues.

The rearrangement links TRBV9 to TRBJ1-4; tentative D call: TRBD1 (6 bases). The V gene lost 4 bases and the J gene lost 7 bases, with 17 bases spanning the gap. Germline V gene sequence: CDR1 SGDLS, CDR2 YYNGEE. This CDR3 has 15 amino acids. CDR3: CASSLRTAPSEKLFF. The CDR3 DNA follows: TGTGCCAGCAGCCTGCGGACAGCCCCTAGTGAAAAACTGTTTTTT.

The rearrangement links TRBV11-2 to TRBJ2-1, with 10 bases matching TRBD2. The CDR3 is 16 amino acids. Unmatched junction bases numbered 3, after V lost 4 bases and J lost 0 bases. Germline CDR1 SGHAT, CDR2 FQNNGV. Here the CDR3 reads CASSSRLAGSYNEQFF. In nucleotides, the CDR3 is TGTGCCAGCAGCTCTCGACTAGCGGGCTCCTACAATGAGCAGTTCTTC.

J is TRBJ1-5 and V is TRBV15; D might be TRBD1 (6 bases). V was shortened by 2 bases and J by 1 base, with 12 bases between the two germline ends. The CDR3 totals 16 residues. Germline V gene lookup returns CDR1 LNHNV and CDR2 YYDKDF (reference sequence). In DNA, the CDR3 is TGTGCCACCAGCAGATCCTCTGGACAGAGCAATCAGCCCCAGCATTTT. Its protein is CATSRSSGQSNQPQHF.

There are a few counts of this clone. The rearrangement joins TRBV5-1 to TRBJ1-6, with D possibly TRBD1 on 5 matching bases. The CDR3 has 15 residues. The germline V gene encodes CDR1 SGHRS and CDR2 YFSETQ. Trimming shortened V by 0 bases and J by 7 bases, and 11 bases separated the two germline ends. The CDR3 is CASSLAGPPNSPLHF. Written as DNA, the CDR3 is TGCGCCAGCAGCTTGGCAGGGCCTCCGAATTCACCCCTCCACTTT.

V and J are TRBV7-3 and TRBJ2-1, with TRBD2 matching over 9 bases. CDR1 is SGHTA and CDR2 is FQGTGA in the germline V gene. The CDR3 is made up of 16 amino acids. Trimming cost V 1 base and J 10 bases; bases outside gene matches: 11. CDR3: CASSLIPTSGAGEQFF. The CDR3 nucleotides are TGTGCCAGCAGCTTAATTCCGACTAGCGGAGCGGGGGAGCAGTTCTTC. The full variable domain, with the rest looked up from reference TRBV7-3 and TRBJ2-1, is GAGVSQTPSNKVTEKGKYVELRCDPISGHTALYWYRQSLGQGPEFLIYFQGTGAADDSGLPNDRFFAVRPEGSVSTLKIQRTERGDSAVYLCASSLIPTSGAGEQFFGPGTRLTVL.

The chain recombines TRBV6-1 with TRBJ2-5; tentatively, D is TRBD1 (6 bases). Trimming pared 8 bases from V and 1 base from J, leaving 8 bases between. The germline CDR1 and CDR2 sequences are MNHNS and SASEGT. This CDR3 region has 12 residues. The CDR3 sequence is CASGQSQETQYF. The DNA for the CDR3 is TGTGCCAGCGGACAGTCCCAAGAGACCCAGTACTTC.

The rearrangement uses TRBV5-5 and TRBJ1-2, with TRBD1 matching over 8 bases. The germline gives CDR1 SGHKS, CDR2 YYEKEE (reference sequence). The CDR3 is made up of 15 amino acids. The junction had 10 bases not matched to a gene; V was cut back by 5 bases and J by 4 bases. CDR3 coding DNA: TGTGCCAGCAGACAAGGACAGGGCCCCTCCTATGGCTACACCTTC. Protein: CASRQGQGPSYGYTF. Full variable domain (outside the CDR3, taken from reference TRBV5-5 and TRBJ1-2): DAGVTQSPTHLIKTRGQQVTLRCSPISGHKSVSWYQQVLGQGPQFIFQYYEKEERGRGNFPDRFSARQFPNYSSELNVNALLLGDSALYLCASRQGQGPSYGYTFGSGTRLTVV.